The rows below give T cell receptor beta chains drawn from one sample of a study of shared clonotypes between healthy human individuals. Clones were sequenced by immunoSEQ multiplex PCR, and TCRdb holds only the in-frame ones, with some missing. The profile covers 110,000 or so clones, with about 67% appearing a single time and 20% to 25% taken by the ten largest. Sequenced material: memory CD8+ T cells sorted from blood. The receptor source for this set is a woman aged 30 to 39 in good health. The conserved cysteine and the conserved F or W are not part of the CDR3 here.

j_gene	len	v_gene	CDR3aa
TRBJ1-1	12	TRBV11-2	ASSLRTGWTEAF
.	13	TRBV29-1	SVWVVGQGSYEQY
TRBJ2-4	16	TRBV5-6	ASSLGNSIEEAKNIQY
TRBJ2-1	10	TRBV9	ASSVFDNEQF
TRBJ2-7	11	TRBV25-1	ASRRDSSYEQY
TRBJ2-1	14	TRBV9	ASSVTLAGYYNEQF
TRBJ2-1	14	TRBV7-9	ASSLGPGVIWNEQF
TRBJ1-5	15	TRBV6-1	ASSDWDRGYSNQPQH
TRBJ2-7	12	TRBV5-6	ASSLSQFTNEQY
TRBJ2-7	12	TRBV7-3	ASSLSSASYEQY
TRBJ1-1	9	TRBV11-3	ASSLTGEAF
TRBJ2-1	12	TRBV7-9	ASSLGSPYNEQF
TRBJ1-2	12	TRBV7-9	ASSLEGRFYGYT
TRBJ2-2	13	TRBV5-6	ASSSLAPLSGELF
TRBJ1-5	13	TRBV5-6	ASSLDGQSNQPQH